The source of this T cell receptor (beta chain) is a study of identical twins. Study-wide results and limits: Twins showed weaker excess sharing in their beta out-of-frame sequences.

TCRdb ran MiXCR on the 5' RACE reads and lists one entry per CDR3 protein. The sample includes 500,000 or so distinct CDR3 sequences, less than 25% seen only once; the top ten take about 0.99%. Healthy Caucasians made up all donors. CDR1 is SGHNT and CDR2 is YYREEE in the germline V gene (reference sequence). V was trimmed by 8 bases and J by 3 bases, leaving 20 bases between them. This CDR3 is 16 amino acids long. This clonotype was seen just once. The antigen remains undetermined. These data were also reused for a study on T cells expressing NK-cell markers. From that paper: It was sorted CD3+CD56-NKG2C+, CD3+CD56+NKG2C- and CD3+CD56+NKG2C+ T cells that provided the TCR beta repertoires.

The chain has TRBV5-4 and TRBJ2-2; D is perhaps TRBD1 or TRBD2 (5 bases each). The TCR comes from a woman aged 18-35 years in good health. The sample was CD4+ T cells sorted from blood. In DNA, the CDR3 is TGTGCCAGTTCCTACGGGACCCCAATGGACACCGGGGAGCTGTTTTTT. Its translation: CASSYGTPMDTGELFF. Drawing the rest from reference TRBV5-4 and TRBJ2-2, the complete variable domain is ETGVTQSPTHLIKTRGQQVTLRCSSQSGHNTVSWYQQALGQGPQFIFQYYREEENGRGNFPPRFSGLQFPNYSSELNVNALELDDSALYLCASSYGTPMDTGELFFGEGSRLTVL.